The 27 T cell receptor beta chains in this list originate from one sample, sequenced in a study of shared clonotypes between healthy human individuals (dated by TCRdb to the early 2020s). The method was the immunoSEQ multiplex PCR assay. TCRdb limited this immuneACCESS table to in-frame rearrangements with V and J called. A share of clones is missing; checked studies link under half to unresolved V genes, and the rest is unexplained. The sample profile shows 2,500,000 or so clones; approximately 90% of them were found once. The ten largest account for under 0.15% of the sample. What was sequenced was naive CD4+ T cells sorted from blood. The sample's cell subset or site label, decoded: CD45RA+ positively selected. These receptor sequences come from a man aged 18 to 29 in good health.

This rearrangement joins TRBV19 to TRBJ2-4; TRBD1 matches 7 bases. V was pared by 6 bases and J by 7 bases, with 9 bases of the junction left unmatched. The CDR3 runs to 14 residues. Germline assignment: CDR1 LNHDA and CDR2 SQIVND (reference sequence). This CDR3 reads CASSPTGVVNIQYF. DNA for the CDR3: TGTGCCAGTAGCCCTACAGGGGTTGTTAACATTCAGTACTTC.

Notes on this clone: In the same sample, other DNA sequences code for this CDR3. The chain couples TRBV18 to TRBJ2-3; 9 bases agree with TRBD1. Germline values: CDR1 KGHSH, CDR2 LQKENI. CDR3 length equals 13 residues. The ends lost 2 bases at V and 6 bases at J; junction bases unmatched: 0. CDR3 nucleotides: TGTGCCAGCTCACCAGGACAGGGGGATACGCAGTATTTT. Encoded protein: CASSPGQGDTQYF.

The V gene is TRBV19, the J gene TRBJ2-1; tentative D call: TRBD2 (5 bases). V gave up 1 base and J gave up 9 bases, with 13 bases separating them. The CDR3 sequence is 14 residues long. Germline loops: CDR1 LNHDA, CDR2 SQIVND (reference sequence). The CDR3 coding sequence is TGTGCCAGTAGTATAGGAGGGATGGGATTTGAGCAGTTCTTC. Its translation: CASSIGGMGFEQFF.

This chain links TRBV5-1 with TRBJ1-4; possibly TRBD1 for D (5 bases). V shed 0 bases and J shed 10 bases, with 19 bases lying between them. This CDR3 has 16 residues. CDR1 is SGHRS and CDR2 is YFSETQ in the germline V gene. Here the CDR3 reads CASSLVTVKTGGKLFF. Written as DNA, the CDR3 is TGCGCCAGCAGCTTGGTAACGGTCAAAACAGGAGGAAAACTGTTTTTT.

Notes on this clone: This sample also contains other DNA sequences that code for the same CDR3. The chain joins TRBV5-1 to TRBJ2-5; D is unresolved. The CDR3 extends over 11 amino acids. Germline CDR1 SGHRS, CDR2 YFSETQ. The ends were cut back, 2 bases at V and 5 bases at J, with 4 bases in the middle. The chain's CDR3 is CASSFSETQYF. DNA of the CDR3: TGCGCCAGCAGCTTCAGCGAGACCCAGTACTTC.

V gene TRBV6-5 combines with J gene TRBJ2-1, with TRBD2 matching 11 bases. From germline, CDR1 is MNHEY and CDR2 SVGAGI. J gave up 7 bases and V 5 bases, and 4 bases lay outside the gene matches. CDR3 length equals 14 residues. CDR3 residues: CASSNSGGANEQFF. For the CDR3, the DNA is TGTGCCAGCAGTAATAGCGGGGGGGCGAATGAGCAGTTCTTC.

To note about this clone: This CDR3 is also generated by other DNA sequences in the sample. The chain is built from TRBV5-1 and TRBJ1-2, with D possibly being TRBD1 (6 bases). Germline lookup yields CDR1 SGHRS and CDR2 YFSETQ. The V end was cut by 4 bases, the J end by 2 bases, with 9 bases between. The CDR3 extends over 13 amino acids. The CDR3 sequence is CASSQTGNYGYTF. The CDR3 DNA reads TGCGCCAGCAGCCAAACAGGGAACTATGGCTACACCTTC. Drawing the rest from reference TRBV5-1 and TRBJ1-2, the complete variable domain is KAGVTQTPRYLIKTRGQQVTLSCSPISGHRSVSWYQQTPGQGLQFLFEYFSETQRNKGNFPGRFSGRQFSNSRSEMNVSTLELGDSALYLCASSQTGNYGYTFGSGTRLTVV.

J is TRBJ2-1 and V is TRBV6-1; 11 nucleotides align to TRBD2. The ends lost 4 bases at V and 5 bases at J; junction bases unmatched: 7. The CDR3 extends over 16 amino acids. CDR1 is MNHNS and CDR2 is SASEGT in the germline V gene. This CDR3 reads CASSARLAGFDNEQFF. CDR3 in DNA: TGTGCCAGCAGTGCAAGACTAGCGGGGTTTGACAATGAGCAGTTCTTC.

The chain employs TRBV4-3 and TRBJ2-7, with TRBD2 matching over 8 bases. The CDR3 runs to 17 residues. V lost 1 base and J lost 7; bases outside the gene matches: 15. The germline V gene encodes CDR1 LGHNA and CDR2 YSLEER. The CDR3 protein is CASSQASSGAALGEQYF. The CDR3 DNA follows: TGCGCCAGCAGCCAAGCTAGTAGCGGGGCCGCCCTGGGGGAGCAGTACTTC.

This CDR3 reads CASSEYGGMGGELFF. The DNA for the CDR3 is TGTGCCAGCAGTGAATATGGCGGAATGGGCGGGGAGCTGTTTTTT. The rearrangement joins TRBV25-1 to TRBJ2-2, with unresolved D. There are 15 residues in the CDR3. Germline values: CDR1 MGHDK, CDR2 SYGVNS. The V end lost 0 bases, the J end lost 7 bases, and 12 bases lay between the germline ends.

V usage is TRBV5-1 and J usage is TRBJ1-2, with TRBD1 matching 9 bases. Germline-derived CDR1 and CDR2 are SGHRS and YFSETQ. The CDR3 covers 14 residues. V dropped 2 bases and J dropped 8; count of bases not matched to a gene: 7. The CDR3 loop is CASSFGGTGSGYTF. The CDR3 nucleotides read TGCGCCAGCAGCTTTGGGGGGACAGGGAGCGGCTACACCTTC.

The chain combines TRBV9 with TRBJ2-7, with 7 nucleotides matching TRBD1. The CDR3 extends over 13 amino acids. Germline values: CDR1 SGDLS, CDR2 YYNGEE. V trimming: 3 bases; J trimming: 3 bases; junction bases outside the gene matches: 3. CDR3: CASSGQGGYEQYF. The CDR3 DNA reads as TGTGCCAGCAGCGGACAGGGTGGCTACGAGCAGTACTTC.

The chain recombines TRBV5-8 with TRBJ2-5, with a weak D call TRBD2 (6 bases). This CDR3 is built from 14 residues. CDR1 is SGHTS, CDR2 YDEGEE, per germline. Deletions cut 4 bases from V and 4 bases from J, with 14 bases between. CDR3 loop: CASSHWGVGETQYF. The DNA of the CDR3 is TGTGCCAGCAGCCACTGGGGGGTTGGAGAGACCCAGTACTTC.

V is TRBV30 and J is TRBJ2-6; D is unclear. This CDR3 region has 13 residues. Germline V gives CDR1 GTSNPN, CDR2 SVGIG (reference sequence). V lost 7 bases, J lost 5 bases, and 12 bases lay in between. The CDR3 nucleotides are TGTGCCTACCAGGCCTTTTGGGCCAACGTCCTGACTTTC. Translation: CAYQAFWANVLTF.

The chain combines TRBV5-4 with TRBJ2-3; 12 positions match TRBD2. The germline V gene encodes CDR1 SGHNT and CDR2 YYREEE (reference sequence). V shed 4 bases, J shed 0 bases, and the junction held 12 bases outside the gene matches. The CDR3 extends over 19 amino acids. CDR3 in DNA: TGTGCCAGCAGCAGCCCCCTAGCGGGAGGGACCTTGAGCACAGATACGCAGTATTTT. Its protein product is CASSSPLAGGTLSTDTQYF. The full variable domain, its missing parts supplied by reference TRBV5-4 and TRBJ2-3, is ETGVTQSPTHLIKTRGQQVTLRCSSQSGHNTVSWYQQALGQGPQFIFQYYREEENGRGNFPPRFSGLQFPNYSSELNVNALELDDSALYLCASSSPLAGGTLSTDTQYFGPGTRLTVL.

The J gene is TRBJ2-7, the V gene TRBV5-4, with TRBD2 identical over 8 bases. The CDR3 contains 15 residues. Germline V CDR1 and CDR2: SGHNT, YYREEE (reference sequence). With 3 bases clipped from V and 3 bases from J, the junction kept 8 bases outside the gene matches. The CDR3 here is CASSSGGGAIYEQYF. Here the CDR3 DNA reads TGTGCCAGCAGCTCGGGAGGGGGGGCAATCTACGAGCAGTACTTC.

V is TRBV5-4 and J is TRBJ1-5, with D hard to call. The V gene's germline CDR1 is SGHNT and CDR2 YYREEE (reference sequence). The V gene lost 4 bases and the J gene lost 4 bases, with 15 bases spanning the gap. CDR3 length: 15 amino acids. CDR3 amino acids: CASSQDGEKNQPQHF. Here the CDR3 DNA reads TGTGCCAGCAGCCAGGACGGTGAAAAAAATCAGCCCCAGCATTTT.

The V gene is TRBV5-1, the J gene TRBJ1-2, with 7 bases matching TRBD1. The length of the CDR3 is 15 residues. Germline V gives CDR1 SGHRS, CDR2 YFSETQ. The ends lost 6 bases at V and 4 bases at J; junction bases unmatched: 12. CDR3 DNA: TGCGCCAGCACCCTCGTCCCAGGGGGGTTCTATGGCTACACCTTC. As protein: CASTLVPGGFYGYTF.

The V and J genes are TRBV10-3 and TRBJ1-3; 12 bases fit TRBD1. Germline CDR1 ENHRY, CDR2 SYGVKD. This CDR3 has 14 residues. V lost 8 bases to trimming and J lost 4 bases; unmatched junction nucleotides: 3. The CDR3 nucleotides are TGTGCCATCGGGGACAGGGGGCAAGGAAACACCATATATTTT. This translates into CAIGDRGQGNTIYF.

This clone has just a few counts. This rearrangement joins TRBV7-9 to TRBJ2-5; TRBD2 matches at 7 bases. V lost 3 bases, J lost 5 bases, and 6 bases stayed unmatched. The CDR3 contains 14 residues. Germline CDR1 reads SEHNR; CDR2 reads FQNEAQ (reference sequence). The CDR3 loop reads CASSLGGRGETQYF. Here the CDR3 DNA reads TGTGCCAGCAGCTTGGGCGGGAGAGGGGAGACCCAGTACTTC.

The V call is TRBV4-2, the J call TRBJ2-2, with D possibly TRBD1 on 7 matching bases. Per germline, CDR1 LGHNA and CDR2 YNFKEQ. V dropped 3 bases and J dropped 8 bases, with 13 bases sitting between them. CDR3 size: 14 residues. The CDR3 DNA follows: TGTGCCAGCAGCCATTCAGGGGGGAAGGGGGAGCTGTTTTTT. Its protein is CASSHSGGKGELFF.

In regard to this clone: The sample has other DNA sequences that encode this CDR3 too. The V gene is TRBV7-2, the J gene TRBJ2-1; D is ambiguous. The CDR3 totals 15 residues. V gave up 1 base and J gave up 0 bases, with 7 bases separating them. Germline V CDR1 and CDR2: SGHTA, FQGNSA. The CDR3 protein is CASSLDRSSYNEQFF. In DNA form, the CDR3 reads TGTGCCAGCAGCTTAGACCGCAGCTCCTACAATGAGCAGTTCTTC.

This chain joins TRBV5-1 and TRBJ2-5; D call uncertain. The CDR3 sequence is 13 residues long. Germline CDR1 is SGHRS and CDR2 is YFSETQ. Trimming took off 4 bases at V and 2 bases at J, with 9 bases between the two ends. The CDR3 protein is CASSGRPQETQYF. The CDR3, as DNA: TGCGCCAGCAGCGGACGCCCACAAGAGACCCAGTACTTC.

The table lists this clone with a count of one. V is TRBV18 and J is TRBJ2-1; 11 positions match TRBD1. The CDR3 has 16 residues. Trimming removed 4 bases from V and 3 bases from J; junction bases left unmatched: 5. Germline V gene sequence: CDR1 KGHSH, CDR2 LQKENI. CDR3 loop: CASSQAGTGGYNEQFF. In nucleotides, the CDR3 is TGTGCCAGCTCACAAGCCGGGACAGGGGGCTACAATGAGCAGTTCTTC.

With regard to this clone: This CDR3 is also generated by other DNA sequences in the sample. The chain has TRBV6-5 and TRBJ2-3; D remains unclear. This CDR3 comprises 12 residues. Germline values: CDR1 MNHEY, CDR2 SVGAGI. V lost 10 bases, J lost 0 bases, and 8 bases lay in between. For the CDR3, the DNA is TGTGCCACTCGACGGAGCACAGATACGCAGTATTTT. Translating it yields CATRRSTDTQYF.

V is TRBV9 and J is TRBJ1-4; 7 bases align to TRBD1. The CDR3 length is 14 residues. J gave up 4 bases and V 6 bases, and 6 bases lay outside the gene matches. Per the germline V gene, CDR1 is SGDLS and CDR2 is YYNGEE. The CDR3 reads CASTPTGNNEKLFF. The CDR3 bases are TGTGCCAGCACCCCGACAGGGAATAATGAAAAACTGTTTTTT.

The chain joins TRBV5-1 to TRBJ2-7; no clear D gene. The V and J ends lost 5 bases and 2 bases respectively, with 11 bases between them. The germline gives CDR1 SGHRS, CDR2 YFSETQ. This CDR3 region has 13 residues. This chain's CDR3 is CASSGVLPYEQYF. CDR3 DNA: TGCGCCAGCAGTGGGGTACTTCCCTACGAGCAGTACTTC.